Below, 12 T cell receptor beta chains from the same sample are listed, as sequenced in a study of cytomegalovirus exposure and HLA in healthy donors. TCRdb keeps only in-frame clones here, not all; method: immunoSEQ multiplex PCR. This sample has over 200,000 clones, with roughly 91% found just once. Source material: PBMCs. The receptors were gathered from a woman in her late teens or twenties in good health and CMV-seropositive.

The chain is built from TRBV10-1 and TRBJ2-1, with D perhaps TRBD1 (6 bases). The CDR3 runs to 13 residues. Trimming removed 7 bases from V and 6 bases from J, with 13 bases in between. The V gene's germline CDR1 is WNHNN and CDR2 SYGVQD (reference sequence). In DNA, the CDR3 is TGCGCCAGCAAACCGACAGGAGGCAATGAGCAGTTCTTC. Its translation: CASKPTGGNEQFF.

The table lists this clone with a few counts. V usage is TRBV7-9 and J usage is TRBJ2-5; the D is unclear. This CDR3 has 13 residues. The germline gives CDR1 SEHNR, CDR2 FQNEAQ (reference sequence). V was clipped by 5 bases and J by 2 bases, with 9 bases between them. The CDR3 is CASSLIDQETQYF. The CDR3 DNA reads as TGTGCCAGCAGCCTGATAGATCAAGAGACCCAGTACTTC.

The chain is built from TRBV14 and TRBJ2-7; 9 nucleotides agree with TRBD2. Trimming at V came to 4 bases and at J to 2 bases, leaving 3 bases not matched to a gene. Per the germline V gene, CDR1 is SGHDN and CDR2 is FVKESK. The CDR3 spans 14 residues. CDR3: CASSPSGRPYEQYF. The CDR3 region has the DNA TGTGCCAGCAGCCCGAGCGGGAGGCCCTACGAGCAGTACTTC.

In DNA, the CDR3 is TGTGCCAGCAGCCCATTCTTCAGGGTTTCGGAGACCCAGTACTTC. As protein: CASSPFFRVSETQYF. The chain is built from TRBV4-2 and TRBJ2-5, with a tentative D call TRBD1 (5 bases). Trimming removed 4 bases at V and 5 bases at J, with 17 bases between. The CDR3 covers 15 residues. Looked up from germline, CDR1 is LGHNA and CDR2 is YNFKEQ.

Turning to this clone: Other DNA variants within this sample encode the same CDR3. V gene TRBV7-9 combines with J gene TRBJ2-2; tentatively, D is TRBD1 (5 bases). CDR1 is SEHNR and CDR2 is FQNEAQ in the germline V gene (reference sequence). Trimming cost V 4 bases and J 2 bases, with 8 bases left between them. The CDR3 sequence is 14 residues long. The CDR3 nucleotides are TGTGCCAGCAGCTACCAGGGAAACACCGGGGAGCTGTTTTTT. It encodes CASSYQGNTGELFF. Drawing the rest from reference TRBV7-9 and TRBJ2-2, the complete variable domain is DTGVSQNPRHKITKRGQNVTFRCDPISEHNRLYWYRQTLGQGPEFLTYFQNEAQLEKSRLLSDRFSAERPKGSFSTLEIQRTEQGDSAMYLCASSYQGNTGELFFGEGSRLTVL.

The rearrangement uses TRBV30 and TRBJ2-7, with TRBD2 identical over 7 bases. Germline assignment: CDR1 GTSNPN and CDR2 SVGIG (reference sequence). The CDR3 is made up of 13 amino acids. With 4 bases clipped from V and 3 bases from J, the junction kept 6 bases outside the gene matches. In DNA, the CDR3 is TGTGCCTGGAACGGGAGGTCCTTCTACGAGCAGTACTTC. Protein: CAWNGRSFYEQYF.

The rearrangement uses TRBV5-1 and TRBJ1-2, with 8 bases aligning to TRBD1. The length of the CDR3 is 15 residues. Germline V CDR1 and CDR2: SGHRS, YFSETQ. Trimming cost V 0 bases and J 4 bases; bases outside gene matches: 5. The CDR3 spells CASSLAGQEIYGYTF. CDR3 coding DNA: TGCGCCAGCAGCTTGGCGGGACAGGAGATCTATGGCTACACCTTC.

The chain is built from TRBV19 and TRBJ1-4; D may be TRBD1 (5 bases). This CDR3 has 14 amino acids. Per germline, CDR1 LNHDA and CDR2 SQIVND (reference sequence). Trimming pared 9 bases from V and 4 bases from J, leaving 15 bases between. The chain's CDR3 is CASRDSKSNEKLFF. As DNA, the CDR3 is TGTGCCAGCCGTGACAGTAAAAGTAATGAAAAACTGTTTTTT.

CDR3 residues: CASSLRLNNEQFF. The CDR3 bases are TGTGCCAGCAGTTTAAGACTTAACAATGAGCAGTTCTTC. The V call is TRBV27, the J call TRBJ2-1; D remains unclear. Trimming cost V 2 bases and J 5 bases, with 7 bases left between them. In germline, CDR1 is MNHEY, CDR2 SMNVEV (reference sequence). CDR3 length equals 13 residues.

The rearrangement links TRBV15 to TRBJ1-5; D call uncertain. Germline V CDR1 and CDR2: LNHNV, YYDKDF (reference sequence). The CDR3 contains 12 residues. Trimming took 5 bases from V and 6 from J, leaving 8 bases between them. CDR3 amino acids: CATSARSQPQHF. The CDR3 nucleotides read TGTGCCACCAGCGCCCGGAGTCAGCCCCAGCATTTT.

In nucleotides, the CDR3 is TGTGCCAGCAGAATAACAGGGAGCACAGATACGCAGTATTTT. This translates into CASRITGSTDTQYF. The rearrangement uses TRBV6-5 and TRBJ2-3; a weak D match, TRBD1 (6 bases). With 6 bases removed from V and 0 bases from J, the gap between germline ends came to 10 bases. CDR3 length: 14 residues. CDR1 and CDR2 from the germline V gene are MNHEY and SVGAGI.

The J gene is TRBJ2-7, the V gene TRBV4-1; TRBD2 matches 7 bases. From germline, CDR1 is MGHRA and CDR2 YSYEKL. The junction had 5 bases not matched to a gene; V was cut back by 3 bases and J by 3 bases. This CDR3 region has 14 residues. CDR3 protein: CASSQVRGDYEQYF. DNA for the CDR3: TGCGCCAGCAGCCAGGTACGGGGGGACTACGAGCAGTACTTC.